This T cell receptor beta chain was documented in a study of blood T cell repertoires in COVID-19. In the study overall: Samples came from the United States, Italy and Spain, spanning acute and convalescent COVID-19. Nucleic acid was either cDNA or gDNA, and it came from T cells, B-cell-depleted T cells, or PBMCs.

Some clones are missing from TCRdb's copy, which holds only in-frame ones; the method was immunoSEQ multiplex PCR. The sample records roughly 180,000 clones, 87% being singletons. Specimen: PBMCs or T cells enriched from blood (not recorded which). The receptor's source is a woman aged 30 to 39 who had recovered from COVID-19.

In DNA, the CDR3 is TGTGCCGGACTTCGGGGGGGCGCCAGACGCTATGGCTACACCTTC. It yields the protein CAGLRGGARRYGYTF. The V call is TRBV2, the J call TRBJ1-2; D is perhaps TRBD1 (6 bases). In germline, CDR1 is SNHLY, CDR2 FYNNEI. The CDR3 is 15 residues long. V lost 11 bases, J lost 4 bases, and 23 bases lay in between.